Presented here are 31 T cell receptor beta chains from one specimen sequenced in a study of blood T cells in healthy people across ages. For the second PCR, which ran for about 7 to 11 cycles, a sample-barcoded 5' primer and a J-beta primer mix were used. TCRdb analysed the 5' RACE reads with MiXCR anew, one entry per CDR3 protein. This sample has approximately 1.5 million distinct CDR3 sequences, with 35% to 45% found just once. The sequenced sample consisted of blood. All receptors come from a woman in her late teens or twenties in good health.

This clonotype turned up a few times. This chain uses TRBV7-2 with TRBJ2-3, with D possibly matching TRBD2 (5 bases). Trimming stripped 5 bases from V and 6 bases from J, with 30 bases between. CDR3 length equals 19 residues. Germline lookup yields CDR1 SGHTA and CDR2 FQGNSA. CDR3 sequence: CASSPHSLGGWGRSDTQYF. The CDR3 region has the DNA TGTGCCAGCAGCCCCCACAGTCTGGGCGGGTGGGGTCGGAGTGATACGCAGTATTTT.

J is TRBJ1-2 and V is TRBV9, with D possibly TRBD1 on 6 matching bases. The CDR3 contains 20 residues. Germline lookup yields CDR1 SGDLS and CDR2 YYNGEE. Trimming cost V 4 bases and J 2 bases, with 30 bases left between them. The chain's CDR3 is CASSPQGQGNVLRLNYGYTF. CDR3 in DNA: TGTGCCAGCAGCCCCCAGGGGCAGGGTAACGTCTTAAGGCTAAACTATGGCTACACCTTC.

The chain links TRBV27 to TRBJ2-7, with a weak D call TRBD1 (5 bases). V was cut by 5 bases and J by 3 bases, with 14 bases left in between. CDR3 length: 14 residues. The germline gives CDR1 MNHEY, CDR2 SMNVEV (reference sequence). CDR3 loop: CASSADDSHYEQYF. In nucleotides, the CDR3 is TGTGCCAGCAGTGCAGACGACAGCCACTACGAGCAGTACTTC.

This chain joins TRBV14 and TRBJ2-1; D call uncertain. Germline CDR1 reads SGHDN; CDR2 reads FVKESK. Deletions cut 1 base from V and 0 bases from J, with 7 bases between. The CDR3 runs 15 residues. The CDR3 is CASSQAHSSYNEQFF. As DNA, the CDR3 is TGTGCCAGCAGCCAAGCCCATAGCTCCTACAATGAGCAGTTCTTC.

This sequence joins TRBV20-1 and TRBJ2-3; D is uncertain. Germline V gene lookup returns CDR1 DFQATT and CDR2 SNEGSKA (reference sequence). This CDR3 is built from 16 residues. Trimming left V 3 bases short and J 0 bases short, with 16 bases between. The chain's CDR3 is CSASSMSPGSTDTQYF. CDR3 nucleotide sequence: TGCAGTGCTAGTTCAATGTCGCCCGGGAGCACAGATACGCAGTATTTT.

This clonotype has a handful of counts. This sequence joins TRBV7-8 and TRBJ2-7; D not resolved. Trimming stripped 2 bases from V and 3 bases from J, with 11 bases between. The CDR3 has 14 residues. From germline, CDR1 is SGHVS and CDR2 FQNEAQ. The CDR3 loop reads CASSLMAGNYEQYF. CDR3 nucleotide sequence: TGTGCCAGCAGCTTAATGGCAGGAAACTACGAGCAGTACTTC.

This chain uses TRBV20-1 with TRBJ2-3, with 7 bases aligning to TRBD2. V gave up 0 bases and J gave up 8 bases; unmatched junction bases: 5. The CDR3 covers 13 residues. Germline lookup yields CDR1 DFQATT and CDR2 SNEGSKA (reference sequence). In DNA, the CDR3 is TGCAGTGCTAGAGATCTTGGCGGGGGTACGCAGTATTTT. Translated, it gives CSARDLGGGTQYF.

This clonotype was seen only once. At one of its ends the junction is not consistent with the germline gene, which may arise from a read error. V and J are TRBV7-8 and TRBJ2-3; D is tentatively TRBD1 or TRBD2 (5 bases each). Germline V CDR1 and CDR2: SGHVS, FQNEAQ. The CDR3 consists of 15 residues. The CDR3 reads CASSPVGEIADTQYF. For the CDR3, the DNA is TGTGCTAGCAGCCCCGTAGGGGAGATTGCAGATACGCAGTATTTT.

The chain links TRBV6-6 to TRBJ1-1; D is uncertain. CDR3 length: 13 amino acids. Germline lookup yields CDR1 MNHNY and CDR2 SVGAGI (reference sequence). The V end was cut by 2 bases, the J end by 5 bases, with 9 bases between. Here the CDR3 reads CASSYGARTEAFF. The CDR3 DNA is TGTGCCAGCAGTTACGGTGCCCGGACTGAAGCTTTCTTT.

The gene calls are TRBV20-1 and TRBJ2-6; D possibly corresponds to TRBD2 (5 bases). The CDR3 is 14 residues long. Germline loops: CDR1 DFQATT, CDR2 SNEGSKA (reference sequence). The V end was cut by 1 base, the J end by 2 bases, with 6 bases between. The CDR3 bases are TGCAGTGCTAGAGTCGGGGCTGGGGCCAACGTCCTGACTTTC. Translated: CSARVGAGANVLTF.

The V and J genes are TRBV12-3 or TRBV12-4 and TRBJ2-5; no definite D call. The J call may be incorrect, as the DNA end agrees better with TRBJ2-7. The CDR3 extends over 15 amino acids. The DNA for the CDR3 is TGTGCCAGCAGTTTCGGATTTGGTAGTCTTTACGAGCAGTACTTC. Translated, it gives CASSFGFGSLYEQYF.

This clonotype turned up a few times. The V gene is TRBV20-1, the J gene TRBJ2-5, with 8 bases that match TRBD1. From germline, CDR1 is DFQATT and CDR2 SNEGSKA (reference sequence). V trimming: 5 bases; J trimming: 5 bases; junction bases outside the gene matches: 4. This CDR3 is 12 amino acids long. Here the CDR3 DNA reads TGCAGTGCTCAGGACAGGGCTGAGACCCAGTACTTC. This gives the protein CSAQDRAETQYF.

The V call is TRBV2, the J call TRBJ1-2; no firm D call. Germline CDR1 and CDR2: SNHLY and FYNNEI. Trimming took 10 bases from V and 2 from J, leaving 11 bases between them. The CDR3 sequence is 12 residues long. For the CDR3, the DNA is TGTGCCACCCGATCAGCAAACTATGGCTACACCTTC. Its translation: CATRSANYGYTF.

The chain couples TRBV5-1 to TRBJ2-1, with D tentatively TRBD1 (6 bases). The CDR3 runs to 17 residues. V gave up 5 bases and J gave up 3 bases, with 21 bases separating them. The germline CDR1 and CDR2 sequences are SGHRS and YFSETQ. The CDR3 DNA is TGCGCCAGCAGTTTCCCTAGGGGGTCCCTTGTCTACAATGAGCAGTTCTTC. Translation gives CASSFPRGSLVYNEQFF.

This clonotype was detected a few times. V gene TRBV11-1 combines with J gene TRBJ1-1, with D possibly TRBD1 on 5 matching bases. This CDR3 region has 23 residues. V was pared by 4 bases and J by 4 bases, with 40 bases between. CDR1 and CDR2 from the germline V gene are SGHAT and FQDESV (reference sequence). As DNA, the CDR3 is TGTGCCAGCAGCTCTTCCCCCGGTTTCTCAAGGGAACGGGGGTCTCACCCCCCCACTGAAGCTTTCTTT. Its protein is CASSSSPGFSRERGSHPPTEAFF. Supplemented by reference TRBV11-1 and TRBJ1-1, the full variable domain reads EAEVAQSPRYKITEKSQAVAFWCDPISGHATLYWYRQILGQGPELLVQFQDESVVDDSQLPKDRFSAERLKGVDSTLKIQPAELGDSAMYLCASSSSPGFSRERGSHPPTEAFFGQGTRLTVV.

This clonotype showed up just a few times. The chain uses TRBV6-5 and TRBJ1-6; the match to TRBD1 covers 9 bases. Germline V gene sequence: CDR1 MNHEY, CDR2 SVGAGI. This CDR3 region has 15 residues. The V and J ends lost 5 bases and 11 bases, in that order; junction bases with no gene match: 10. The DNA for the CDR3 is TGTGCCAGCAGTCGGACGGGACAGGGCCATCCACCCCTCCACTTT. Its protein product is CASSRTGQGHPPLHF.

The chain recombines TRBV7-9 with TRBJ1-1; D not resolved. Trimming left V 5 bases short and J 7 bases short, with 8 bases between. Germline CDR1 is SEHNR and CDR2 is FQNEAQ (reference sequence). This CDR3 spans 11 amino acids. The CDR3: CASSADGEAFF. CDR3 DNA sequence: TGTGCCAGCAGCGCGGACGGTGAAGCTTTCTTT.

The chain uses TRBV20-1 and TRBJ1-1; 8 bases map to TRBD1. The CDR3 spans 15 residues. CDR1 DFQATT and CDR2 SNEGSKA come from the germline V gene (reference sequence). Unmatched junction bases numbered 12, after V lost 3 bases and J lost 6 bases. The CDR3 spells CSASPGGRGRAEAFF. The DNA of the CDR3 is TGCAGTGCTAGTCCGGGGGGCAGGGGGCGTGCTGAAGCTTTCTTT.

The gene calls are TRBV7-2 and TRBJ1-1; 7 positions match TRBD1. Losses at the gene ends were 5 bases for V and 4 bases for J; bases not matched to a gene: 7. Germline V CDR1 and CDR2: SGHTA, FQGNSA. This CDR3 has 14 residues. The CDR3: CASSGGQRITEAFF. The DNA of the CDR3 is TGTGCCAGCAGCGGGGGACAGCGGATCACTGAAGCTTTCTTT.

The chain has TRBV10-3 and TRBJ2-5; TRBD1 might be the D (5 bases). Trimming pared 2 bases from V and 6 bases from J, leaving 13 bases between. Germline V gives CDR1 ENHRY, CDR2 SYGVKD. The CDR3 totals 14 residues. The CDR3 DNA reads TGTGCCATCAGTGAGGGAGACAGCTGGAAGACCCAGTACTTC. Amino acids: CAISEGDSWKTQYF.

The V and J genes are TRBV4-3 and TRBJ2-1, with a weak D call TRBD1 (6 bases). Germline V gene sequence: CDR1 LGHNA, CDR2 YSLEER. The CDR3 runs to 16 residues. Deletions cut 0 bases from V and 4 bases from J, with 13 bases between. The CDR3 sequence: CASSQEIQGLYNEQFF. In DNA form, the CDR3 reads TGCGCCAGCAGCCAAGAAATTCAGGGGCTGTACAATGAGCAGTTCTTC.

The V and J genes are TRBV7-2 and TRBJ1-3; 9 nucleotides line up with TRBD1. The V gene end was trimmed by 3 bases and the J gene end by 1 base; junction bases not matched to a gene: 1. The CDR3 totals 15 residues. Germline V gene lookup returns CDR1 SGHTA and CDR2 FQGNSA. The CDR3 DNA is TGTGCCAGCAGCTTTGACAGGGGGTCTGGAAACACCATATATTTT. It yields the protein CASSFDRGSGNTIYF.

For this clonotype: A much larger clonotype is one base distant, so this may be a read error. The rearrangement joins TRBV20-1 to TRBJ2-5, with a possible D match to TRBD2 (5 bases). TRBJ2-7 matches the DNA end more closely, so the J call is doubtful. CDR1 and CDR2 from the germline V gene are DFQATT and SNEGSKA (reference sequence). The length of the CDR3 is 14 residues. The CDR3 nucleotides are TGCAGTGCTAGAGATCGGGGTCGGACCCACGAGCAGTACTTC. This encodes CSARDRGRTHEQYF.

A few counts support this clonotype. This chain links TRBV25-1 with TRBJ2-3; 10 nucleotides match TRBD1. The CDR3 is made up of 15 amino acids. V was pared by 6 bases and J by 4 bases, with 7 bases of the junction left unmatched. CDR1 MGHDK and CDR2 SYGVNS come from the germline V gene. The CDR3 is CASSDDRGHSDTQYF. CDR3 DNA sequence: TGTGCCAGCAGCGACGACAGGGGGCACTCAGATACGCAGTATTTT.

V is TRBV20-1 and J is TRBJ2-7, with a tentative D call TRBD2 (5 bases). Germline values: CDR1 DFQATT, CDR2 SNEGSKA (reference sequence). V lost 1 base, J lost 0 bases, and 16 bases lay in between. The CDR3 spans 16 residues. The DNA for the CDR3 is TGCAGTGCTAGAGCCCATGGCCAGCGGAGCTCCTACGAGCAGTACTTC. Its protein product is CSARAHGQRSSYEQYF.

This clonotype has more than one count but fewer than ten. This chain joins TRBV5-1 and TRBJ1-6; possible D gene TRBD1, 5 bases. The CDR3 contains 16 residues. Trimming pared 1 base from V and 6 bases from J, leaving 14 bases between. Per the germline V gene, CDR1 is SGHRS and CDR2 is YFSETQ. In nucleotides, the CDR3 is TGCGCCAGCAGCTTGAACCTGGGGACGGCTAATTCACCCCTCCACTTT. Translated: CASSLNLGTANSPLHF. Variable domain in full (rest from reference TRBV5-1 and TRBJ1-6): KAGVTQTPRYLIKTRGQQVTLSCSPISGHRSVSWYQQTPGQGLQFLFEYFSETQRNKGNFPGRFSGRQFSNSRSEMNVSTLELGDSALYLCASSLNLGTANSPLHFGNGTRLTVT.

The CDR3 loop reads CASSPPRTSLPTSTDTQYF. In nucleotides, the CDR3 is TGTGCCAGCTCACCACCGCGAACTTCCCTTCCCACTAGCACAGATACGCAGTATTTT. The rearrangement uses TRBV18 and TRBJ2-3; D not resolved. CDR3 size: 19 residues. Germline loops: CDR1 KGHSH, CDR2 LQKENI. Trimming left V 0 bases short and J 0 bases short, with 19 bases between.

The rearrangement joins TRBV7-9 to TRBJ2-2; 8 bases fit TRBD1. The CDR3 has 17 residues. V dropped 9 bases and J dropped 6; count of bases not matched to a gene: 18. The germline V gene has CDR1 SEHNR and CDR2 FQNEAQ (reference sequence). In DNA form, the CDR3 reads TGTGCCAGTGGCCCGGTTCCCCGGACAGGGATTGCCGGGGAGCTGTTTTTT. Amino acids: CASGPVPRTGIAGELFF.

This clonotype was picked up a small number of times. V and J are TRBV5-1 and TRBJ1-2; TRBD1 matches 7 bases. CDR1 and CDR2 from the germline V gene are SGHRS and YFSETQ. The CDR3 is 14 amino acids. J gave up 3 bases and V 5 bases, and 7 bases lay outside the gene matches. This CDR3 is CASSLTGADYGYTF. The DNA of the CDR3 is TGCGCCAGCAGTTTAACAGGGGCAGACTATGGCTACACCTTC.

This clonotype turned up a few times. The rearrangement links TRBV4-1 to TRBJ1-2; D is uncertain. V lost 0 bases, J lost 4 bases, and 15 bases lay in between. This CDR3 is built from 16 residues. Germline V gene sequence: CDR1 MGHRA, CDR2 YSYEKL. In DNA, the CDR3 is TGCGCCAGCAGCCAAGATCAGCAGACCTTACTCTATGGCTACACCTTC. Amino acid sequence: CASSQDQQTLLYGYTF.

This chain connects TRBV18 to TRBJ2-5; D is uncertain. The germline V gene has CDR1 KGHSH and CDR2 LQKENI. This CDR3 comprises 13 residues. V was pared by 3 bases and J by 5 bases, with 10 bases between. Here the CDR3 reads CASSPGLYETQYF. In DNA, the CDR3 is TGTGCCAGCTCACCGGGATTGTACGAGACCCAGTACTTC.